One T cell receptor beta chain is described in this entry. Germline assignment: CDR1 SGDLS and CDR2 YYNGEE. This CDR3 comprises 19 residues. V trimming: 3 bases; J trimming: 10 bases; junction bases outside the gene matches: 18. Self-reported history from a screening survey and questionnaire set each donor's cohort. These data come from a study of blood T cell repertoires in COVID-19. Study-level information: COVID-19 samples collected from the United States, Italy and Spain covered acute and convalescent phases.

Original methodology: Estimation of nucleated cell counts was performed using reference gene primer amplification. Sequencing was performed with immunoSEQ multiplex PCR; in TCRdb, only in-frame clones are kept and a portion is missing. The DNA was the basis for D and trimming; V, J and clone size are from that table. Altogether about 160,000 clones are present, more than 70% being singletons, with the ten largest covering about 3.5%. The sample was PBMCs or T cells enriched from blood (not recorded which). V usage is TRBV9 and J usage is TRBJ1-6; 11 bases fit TRBD1. This clonotype originated in a woman aged 45-65 years in a cohort exposed to, infected with or recovered from COVID-19 (not recorded which). CDR3 in DNA: TGTGCCAGCAGCGCAGAAGGAGGGACAGGGGGAATTCTGGGCTCACCCCTCCACTTT. It yields the protein CASSAEGGTGGILGSPLHF.